Reported below is one T cell receptor beta chain. Its recognized antigen is unknown. Base qualities are not at hand, and no much larger clone is one base apart. Every donor was a healthy Caucasian. The data were taken from a study of identical twins (dated by TCRdb to the mid-2010s). With respect to the entire study: To test whether fetal clonotypes persist, this study deep-sequenced TCR alpha and beta repertoires from monozygotic twins, from unrelated adults of various ages, and from cord blood. To rule out contamination, the twin experiments were replicated at different times with different library preparation protocols.

The method was 5' RACE. The instrument was an Illumina HiSeq 2000. Template switching added a universal primer binding site, and the final cDNA carried a unique molecular identifier that allowed TCR cDNA molecules to be counted accurately. Specific primers in the conserved constant-segment region were used to synthesize first-strand cDNA for TCR alpha and beta chains. To control for contamination, each cDNA library was double barcoded with a SMART-Mk sample barcode plus Illumina barcodes. Two successive PCR steps introduced TruSeq adapter sequences along with Illumina sample barcodes. The TCR alpha and beta cDNA libraries were sequenced on the Illumina HiSeq platform using custom primers. The original pipeline was this. MiGEC processed the raw reads to extract unique molecular identifiers, while MiXCR was used to determine the CDR3 positions. For each individual, recombination models were inferred using an EM algorithm with the repgenHMM and IGoR tools. The analysis of shared clonotypes was done with the tcR package in R, with sharing normalized by the product of cloneset sizes. Out-of-frame nonproductive sequences were analyzed to study raw recombination free of thymic and clonal selection effects. TCRdb passed the public sequencing reads through fastp at Q25 and MiXCR, retaining productive beta sequences. Each CDR3 protein gets just one entry, which takes the most common genes and DNA from the rows behind it. The V and J calls come from TCRdb's annotation, not from the publication. The sample table holds 1.5 million to 2 million distinct CDR3 sequences, of which about 32% were seen once. 0.25% to 0.3% of the sample is taken by the ten largest.

On the study overall, not on this receptor specifically: A weaker excess of twin sharing was found in beta out-of-frame sequences because the signal-to-noise ratio was lowered by fewer shared sequences. Abundant cord blood beta clonotypes had fewer insertions, young adult naive repertoires showed a similar but weaker trend, and memory repertoires showed no such trend. Out-of-frame TCR alpha sequences shared between twins showed an excess of low generation-probability sequences compared with coincidental sharing between unrelated individuals. In monozygotic twins, recombination models systematically underestimated out-of-frame TCR alpha sharing, but the models matched the sharing seen between unrelated individuals. Because the same donors could not be followed over many years, conclusions were based on cross-sectional statistical analysis. Zero-insertion analyses could be partly confounded by invariant T cells such as MAIT and iNKT, although diverse VJ usage argued against such confounding for most clonotypes.

The CDR3 measures 15 amino acids from cysteine to phenylalanine. Just CDR3 DNA is preserved here, 45 bases in frame from base 1. As encoded in the germline V gene, CDR1 is SNHLY while CDR2 is FYNNEI. Compared with germline, V lacks 2 bases and J lacks 1 base; bases without a gene match: 2. This receptor chain uses TRBV2 and TRBJ2-7, with 10 bases aligning to TRBD2. This clonotype originated in a newborn girl in good health. Sequenced: cord blood. Here the CDR3 is given as CASSELAGVSYEQYF. The sequenced DNA is TGTGCCAGCAGTGAACTAGCGGGGGTTTCCTACGAGCAGTACTTC.